Listed below are T cell receptor beta chains from one sample, sequenced in a study of blood T cell repertoires in COVID-19. The data were produced by immunoSEQ multiplex PCR, yet TCRdb's version contains in-frame clones alone and is incomplete. This sample has about 120,000 clones, with roughly nine tenths found just once. The specimen sequenced was peripheral blood. Receptor source: a man in his fifties or sixties with active COVID-19. CDR3s include the opening cysteine and the closing phenylalanine or tryptophan.

CDR3 length,V gene,CDR3 protein
14,TRBV4-2,CASSRNTGTDTQYF
14,TRBV6-5,CASTLGQTNYGYTF
13,TRBV28,CASRPGGQETQYF
15,TRBV15,CATSSHIQGTYGYTF
19,TRBV4-1,CASSRTPGQSGATNEKLFF
15,TRBV4-2,CASSQGGTGGKEAFF
15,TRBV27,CASSSSRGAGNTIYF
12,TRBV5-4,CASSLGGNPAFF
14,TRBV2,CASRDRALEETQYF
16,TRBV24-1,CATSARTGGWGETQYF
16,TRBV9,CASSPWDSWSTYEQYF
14,TRBV7-2,CASSLAGQFHGYTF
16,TRBV11-2,CASSLEASRPANEQFF
15,TRBV5-1,CASSTTGTGDNEQFF
14,TRBV3-1/TRBV3-2,CASSQDLEGTEAFF
14,TRBV19,CASSMSGRGNEQFF
15,TRBV19,CASSGDRARQETQYF
12,TRBV21-1,CASMGGQETQYF
15,TRBV6-6,CASTTRDRNNQPQHF
14,TRBV14,CASSQSSVTGELFF
16,TRBV6-4,CASSDSLGARTGELFF
15,TRBV6-5,CASSPGGGFGNTIYF
16,TRBV7-6,CASSLVDRGSYNEQFF
15,TRBV5-5,CASSRTGGAGNTIYF
13,TRBV5-1,CASSPDRPDEQFF
16,TRBV5-6,CASSFAGRVPQETQYF
14,TRBV5-4,CASSPDTKNTEAFF
14,TRBV9,CASSAGTSFNEQFF
16,TRBV7-9,CASSQRLAGGHGELFF
15,TRBV6-7,CASSCDRGSGNTIYF
13,TRBV4-1,CASSRGEAYEQYF
15,TRBV20-1,CSASLNSGRAETQYF
15,TRBV27,CASIPSGRGVDTQYF
16,TRBV5-1,CASSWRLAGGNNEQFF
15,TRBV2,CASREEAANTGELFF
18,TRBV6-4,CASSDSRRRPNFNNEQFF
16,TRBV5-5,CASSLEVGLAGGTQYF
15,TRBV11-3,CASTKGTGGRSPLHF
13,TRBV30,CAWSEDRHSAQYF
15,TRBV30,CAWSPILSRTGELFF
18,TRBV5-8,CASSSTEFGQGGHQPQHF
16,TRBV27,CASKTRLAGSTDTQYF
16,TRBV7-9,CASSLLAGGPRNEQFF
14,TRBV4-2,CASSPPGLFNEQFF
12,TRBV2,CASRRQTYEQYF
14,TRBV25-1,CASSETGENQPQHF
14,TRBV9,CASSLGLRNTEAFF
18,TRBV4-1,CASSQDGSATNLQETQYF
14,TRBV4-2,CASSQDILNTEAFF
13,TRBV5-6,CASSPGQGHGYTF
15,TRBV14,CASSQQGRSMTEAFF
13,TRBV10-3,CAISEWADRGYTF
15,TRBV6-6,CASSYAGGAGETQYF
14,TRBV18,CASSPQGADTEAFF
14,TRBV3-1/TRBV3-2,CASSQDRLSRPQHF
15,TRBV7-8,CASSLDRQGGSPLHF
18,TRBV11-3,CASSLGAGGYIDKNIQYF
16,TRBV9,CASSVAPRASYNEQFF